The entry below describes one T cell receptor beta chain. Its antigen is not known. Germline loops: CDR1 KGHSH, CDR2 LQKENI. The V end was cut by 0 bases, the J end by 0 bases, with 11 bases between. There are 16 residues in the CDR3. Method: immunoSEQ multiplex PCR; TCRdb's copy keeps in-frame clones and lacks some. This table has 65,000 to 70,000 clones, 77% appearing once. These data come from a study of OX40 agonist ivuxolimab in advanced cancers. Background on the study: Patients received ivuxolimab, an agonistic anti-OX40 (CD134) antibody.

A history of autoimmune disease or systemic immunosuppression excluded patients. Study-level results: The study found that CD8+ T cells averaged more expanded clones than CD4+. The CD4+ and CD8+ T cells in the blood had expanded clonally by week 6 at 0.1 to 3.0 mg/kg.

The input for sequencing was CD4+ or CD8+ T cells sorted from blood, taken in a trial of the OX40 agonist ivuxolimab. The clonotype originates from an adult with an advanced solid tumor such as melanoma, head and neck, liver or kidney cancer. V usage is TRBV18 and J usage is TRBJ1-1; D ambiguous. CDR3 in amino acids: CASSPPGGMMNTEAFF. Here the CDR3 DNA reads TGTGCCAGCTCACCACCTGGCGGAATGATGAACACTGAAGCTTTCTTT.